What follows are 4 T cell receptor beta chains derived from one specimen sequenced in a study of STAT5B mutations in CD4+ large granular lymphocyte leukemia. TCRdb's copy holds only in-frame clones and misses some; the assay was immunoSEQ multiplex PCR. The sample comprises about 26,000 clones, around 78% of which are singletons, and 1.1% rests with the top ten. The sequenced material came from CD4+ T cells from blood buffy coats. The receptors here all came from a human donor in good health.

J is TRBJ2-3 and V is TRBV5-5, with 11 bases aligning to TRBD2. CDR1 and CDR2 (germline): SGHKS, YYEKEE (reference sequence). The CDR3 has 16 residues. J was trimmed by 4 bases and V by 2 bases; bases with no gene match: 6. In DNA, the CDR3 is TGTGCCAGCAGCTTTGAGACTAGCGGGAACCCAGATACGCAGTATTTT. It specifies CASSFETSGNPDTQYF.

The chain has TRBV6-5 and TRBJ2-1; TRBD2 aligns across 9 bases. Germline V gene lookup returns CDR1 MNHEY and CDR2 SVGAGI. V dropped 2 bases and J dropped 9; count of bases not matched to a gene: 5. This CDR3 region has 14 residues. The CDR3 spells CASSYGGRASEQFF. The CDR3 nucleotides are TGTGCCAGCAGTTACGGCGGGAGGGCCAGTGAGCAGTTCTTC.

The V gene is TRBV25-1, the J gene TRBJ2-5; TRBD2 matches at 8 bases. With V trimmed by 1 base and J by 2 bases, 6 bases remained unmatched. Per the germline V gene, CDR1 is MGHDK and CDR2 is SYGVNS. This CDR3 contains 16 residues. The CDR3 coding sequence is TGTGCCAGCAGTGAATGGCCTAGCGGGCCACAAGAGACCCAGTACTTC. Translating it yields CASSEWPSGPQETQYF.

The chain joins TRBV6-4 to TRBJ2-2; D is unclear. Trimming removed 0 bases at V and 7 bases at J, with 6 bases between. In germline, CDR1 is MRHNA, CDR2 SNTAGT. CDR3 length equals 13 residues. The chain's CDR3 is CASSDSKGGELFF. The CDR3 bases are TGTGCCAGCAGTGACTCGAAAGGCGGGGAGCTGTTTTTT.